The clone carrying this TCR beta chain was seen only a few times. Its target is not known. CDR1 and CDR2 from the germline V gene are SGHTA and FQGNSA. Trimming left V 1 base short and J 5 bases short, with 8 bases between. This CDR3 has 13 amino acids. The sample originates from a study of circulating CD8 cells and anti-PD-1 response in melanoma. Study-wide results and limits: PD-1 and DPOS subsets showed similar, higher clonality than DNEG. Published repertoire comparisons used only baseline and M1 samples.

Each library started from about 15 ng of total RNA using the QIAseq Immune Repertoire TCR panel. TCRdb reprocessed the reads via MiXCR and lists one record per CDR3 protein. The sample consists of a few hundred distinct CDR3 sequences, around 12% of them appearing once. Live CD3+CD8+TCRalphabeta+ cells were sorted into four subsets by PD-1 and/or TIGIT. Sequenced here: CD8+ T cells from PBMCs, sampled at baseline or after one month of anti-PD-1 therapy (not recorded which). The clonotype originates from a human donor with melanoma. The chain carries TRBV7-2 and TRBJ2-5; D remains ambiguous. CDR3 DNA sequence: TGTGCCAGCAGCTTAGACTCCACGGAGACCCAGTACTTC. Translation: CASSLDSTETQYF.